This T cell receptor (beta chain) was found in a study of OX40 agonist ivuxolimab in advanced cancers. In the study overall: People in dose escalation had one of these cancers: hepatocellular carcinoma, melanoma, renal cell or head and neck cancer. Study conclusions and caveats: Antigen specificity of clonally expanded peripheral T cells was not established. CD8+ T cells showed, on average, more clonal expansion than CD4+ cells.

With V trimmed by 2 bases and J by 7 bases, 6 bases remained unmatched. This CDR3 comprises 16 residues. The germline V gene has CDR1 LNHNV and CDR2 YYDKDF (reference sequence). With regard to this clone: Its specificity is not known.

This table comes from immunoSEQ multiplex PCR, and its TCRdb copy is limited to in-frame clones, with some not included. Of about 70,000 clones in the sample, roughly 90% are singletons; the top ten hold around 8%. This rearrangement joins TRBV15 to TRBJ2-2; TRBD2 agrees at 11 bases. The specimen comprised CD4+ or CD8+ T cells sorted from blood, sampled in a trial of the OX40 agonist ivuxolimab. This clonotype originated in an adult with an advanced solid tumor such as melanoma, head and neck, liver or kidney cancer. The CDR3 protein is CATSRYSGGAIGELFF. The CDR3 DNA is TGTGCCACCAGCAGATATAGCGGGGGGGCCATCGGGGAGCTGTTTTTT.